This T cell receptor beta chain was sequenced during a study of blood T cell repertoires in COVID-19. Overall study: Collection of acute and convalescent COVID-19 samples took place in the United States, Italy and Spain. The cDNA or gDNA used as material had been derived from T cells, B-cell-depleted T cells, or PBMCs.

Sequenced by immunoSEQ multiplex PCR; TCRdb stores in-frame clones only, minus some. The table includes roughly 150,000 clones, around 88% detected once. This CDR3 spans 13 amino acids. V was pared by 1 base and J by 3 bases, with 10 bases between. The germline V gene has CDR1 SQVTM and CDR2 ANQGSEA. Sequencing was carried out using peripheral blood. This sequence originates from a human donor in a cohort sampled during active COVID-19. The rearrangement links TRBV29-1 to TRBJ2-7; possibly TRBD2 for D (5 bases). For the CDR3, the DNA is TGCAGCGTTGAAGGGACCGGGATCTACGAGCAGTACTTC. The encoded protein is CSVEGTGIYEQYF.